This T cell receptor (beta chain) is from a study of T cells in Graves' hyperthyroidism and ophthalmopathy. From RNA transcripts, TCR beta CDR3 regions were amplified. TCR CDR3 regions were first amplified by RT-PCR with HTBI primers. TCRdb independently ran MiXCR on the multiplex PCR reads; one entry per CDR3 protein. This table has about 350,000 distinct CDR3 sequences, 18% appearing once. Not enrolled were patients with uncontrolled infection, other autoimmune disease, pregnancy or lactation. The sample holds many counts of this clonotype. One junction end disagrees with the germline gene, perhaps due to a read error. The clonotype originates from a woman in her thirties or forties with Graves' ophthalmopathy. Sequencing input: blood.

The CDR3 reads CASRSGGLNYGQYF. The CDR3 coding sequence is TGTGCCAGCAGGAGCGGAGGCCTGAACTACGGGCAGTACTTC. The chain joins TRBV28 to TRBJ2-7, with D possibly being TRBD2 (5 bases). This CDR3 spans 14 amino acids. Germline V gene data show CDR1 as MDHEN and CDR2 as SYDVKM.